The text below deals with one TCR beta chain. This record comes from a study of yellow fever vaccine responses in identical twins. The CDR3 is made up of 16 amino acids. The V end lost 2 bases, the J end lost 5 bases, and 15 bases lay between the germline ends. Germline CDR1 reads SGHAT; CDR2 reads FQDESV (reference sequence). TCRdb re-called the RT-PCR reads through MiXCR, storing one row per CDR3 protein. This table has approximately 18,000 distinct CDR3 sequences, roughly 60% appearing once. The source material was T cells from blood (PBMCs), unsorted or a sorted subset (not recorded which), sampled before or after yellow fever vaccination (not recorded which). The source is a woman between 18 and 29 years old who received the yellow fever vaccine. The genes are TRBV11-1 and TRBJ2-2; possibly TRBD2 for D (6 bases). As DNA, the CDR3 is TGTGCCAGCAGCTTAATGCCGGGAGTGGGTACCGGGGAGCTGTTTTTT. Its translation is CASSLMPGVGTGELFF.